This T cell receptor (beta chain) was profiled in a study of response to subunit inactivated influenza vaccine. This clonotype occurred a few times. TCRdb used MiXCR to reprocess the RT-PCR reads, holding one entry per CDR3 protein. Here the sample spans about 540,000 distinct CDR3 sequences, less than 25% being singletons. These same data were also listed under a study on T cells expressing NK-cell markers. As reported in that work: The authors generated TCR beta cDNA through 5'RACE template switching with UMIs. Repertoires of TCR beta were obtained from T cells sorted as CD3+CD56+NKG2C+, CD3+CD56+NKG2C- and CD3+CD56-NKG2C+. One of the eight sequenced donors was seronegative, whereas the other seven were HCMV-seropositive. Several experiments confined sorting to alpha-beta TCR T cells with an anti-gamma-delta TCR antibody. Specificity for HCMV among expanded NKG2C+ T cell clones was not established.

The TCR originated in a man between 50 and 59 years old who received an inactivated influenza vaccine. Sequenced here: CD4+ T cells sorted from PBMCs, sampled about 11 days after vaccination.

The CDR3 DNA is TGTGCCAGCAGTCCAGGACAGGGACCTAATAATTCACCCCTCCACTTT. This translates into CASSPGQGPNNSPLHF. V gene TRBV3-1 combines with J gene TRBJ1-6; 8 bases fit TRBD1. The CDR3 covers 16 residues. CDR1 and CDR2 from the germline V gene are LGHDT and YNNKEL (reference sequence). Unmatched junction bases numbered 9, after V lost 6 bases and J lost 5 bases.